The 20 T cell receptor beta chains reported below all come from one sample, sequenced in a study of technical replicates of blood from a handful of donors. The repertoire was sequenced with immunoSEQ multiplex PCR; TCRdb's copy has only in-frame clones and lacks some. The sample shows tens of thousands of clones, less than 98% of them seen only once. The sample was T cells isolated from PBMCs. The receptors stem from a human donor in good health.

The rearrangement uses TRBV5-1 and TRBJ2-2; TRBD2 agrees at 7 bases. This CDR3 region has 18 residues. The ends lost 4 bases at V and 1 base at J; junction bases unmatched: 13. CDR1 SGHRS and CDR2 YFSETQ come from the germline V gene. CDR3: CASSLRYRGELNTGELFF. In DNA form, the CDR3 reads TGCGCCAGCAGCCTGAGGTATCGGGGGGAGTTGAACACCGGGGAGCTGTTTTTT.

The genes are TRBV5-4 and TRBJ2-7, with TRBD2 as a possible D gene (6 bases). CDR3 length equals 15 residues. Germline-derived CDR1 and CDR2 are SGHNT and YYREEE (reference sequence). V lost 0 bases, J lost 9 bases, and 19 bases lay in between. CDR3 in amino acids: CASSLAPAEREVQYF. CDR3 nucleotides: TGTGCCAGCAGCTTGGCCCCAGCGGAGAGGGAGGTGCAGTACTTC.

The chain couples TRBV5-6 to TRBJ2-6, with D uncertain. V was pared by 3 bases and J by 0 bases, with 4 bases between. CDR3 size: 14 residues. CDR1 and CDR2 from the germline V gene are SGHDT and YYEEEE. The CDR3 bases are TGTGCCAGCAGCTACAGCTCTGGGGCCAACGTCCTGACTTTC. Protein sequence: CASSYSSGANVLTF.

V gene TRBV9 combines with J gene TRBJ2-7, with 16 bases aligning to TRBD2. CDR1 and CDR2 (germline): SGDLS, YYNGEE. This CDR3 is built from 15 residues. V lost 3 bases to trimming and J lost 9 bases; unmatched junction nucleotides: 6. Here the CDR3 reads CASSAGTSGRDRQYF. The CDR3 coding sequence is TGTGCCAGCAGCGCCGGGACTAGCGGGAGGGATAGGCAGTACTTC.

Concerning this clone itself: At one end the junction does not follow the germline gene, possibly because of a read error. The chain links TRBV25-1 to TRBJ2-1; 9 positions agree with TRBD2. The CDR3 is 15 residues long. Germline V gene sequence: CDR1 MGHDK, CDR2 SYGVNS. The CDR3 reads CATSSGRGTYNEQFF. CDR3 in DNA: TGTGCCACCAGTAGCGGGAGAGGGACCTACAATGAGCAGTTCTTC.

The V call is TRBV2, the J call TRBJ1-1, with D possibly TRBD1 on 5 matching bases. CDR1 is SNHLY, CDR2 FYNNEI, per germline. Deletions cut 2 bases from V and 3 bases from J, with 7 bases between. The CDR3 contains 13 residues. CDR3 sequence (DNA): TGTGCCAGCAGTGAAACGGGGGACACTGAAGCTTTCTTT. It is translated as CASSETGDTEAFF.

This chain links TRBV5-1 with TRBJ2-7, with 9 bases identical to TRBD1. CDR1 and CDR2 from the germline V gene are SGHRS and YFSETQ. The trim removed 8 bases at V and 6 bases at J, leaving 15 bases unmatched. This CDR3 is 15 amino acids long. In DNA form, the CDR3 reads TGCGCCAGTAAGTCAATCCCGGGACAGGGCTTCGAGCAGTACTTC. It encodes CASKSIPGQGFEQYF.

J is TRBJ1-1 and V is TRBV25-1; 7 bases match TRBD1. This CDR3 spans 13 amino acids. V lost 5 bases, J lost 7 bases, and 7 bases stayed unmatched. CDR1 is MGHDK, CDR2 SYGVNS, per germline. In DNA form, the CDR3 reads TGTGCCAGCAGTCCGGGACAGAATTTTGAAGCTTTCTTT. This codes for CASSPGQNFEAFF.

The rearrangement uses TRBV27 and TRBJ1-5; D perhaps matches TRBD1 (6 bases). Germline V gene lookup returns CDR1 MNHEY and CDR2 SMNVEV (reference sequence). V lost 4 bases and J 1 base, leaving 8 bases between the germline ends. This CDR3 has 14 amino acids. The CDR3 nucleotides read TGTGCCAGCAGTTCACAGGGAAGCAATCAGCCCCAGCATTTT. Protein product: CASSSQGSNQPQHF.

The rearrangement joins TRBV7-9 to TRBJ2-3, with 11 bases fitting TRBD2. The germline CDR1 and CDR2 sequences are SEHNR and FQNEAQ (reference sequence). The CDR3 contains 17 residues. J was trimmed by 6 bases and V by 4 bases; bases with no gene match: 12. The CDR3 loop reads CASSSRGLAELGDTQYF. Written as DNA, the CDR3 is TGTGCCAGCAGCTCGAGGGGACTAGCGGAGCTAGGGGATACGCAGTATTTT.

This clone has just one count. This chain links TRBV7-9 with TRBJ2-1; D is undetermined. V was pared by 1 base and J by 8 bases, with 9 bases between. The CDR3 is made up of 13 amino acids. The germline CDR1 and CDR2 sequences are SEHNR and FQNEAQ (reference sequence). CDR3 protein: CASSLGSLDEQFF. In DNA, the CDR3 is TGTGCCAGCAGCTTAGGCAGTCTCGATGAGCAGTTCTTC. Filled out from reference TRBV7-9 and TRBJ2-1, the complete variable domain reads DTGVSQNPRHKITKRGQNVTFRCDPISEHNRLYWYRQTLGQGPEFLTYFQNEAQLEKSRLLSDRFSAERPKGSFSTLEIQRTEQGDSAMYLCASSLGSLDEQFFGPGTRLTVL.

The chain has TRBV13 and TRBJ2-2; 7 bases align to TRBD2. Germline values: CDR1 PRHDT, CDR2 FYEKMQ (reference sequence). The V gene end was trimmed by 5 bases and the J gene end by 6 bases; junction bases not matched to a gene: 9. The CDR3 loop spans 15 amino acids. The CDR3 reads CASSVSGLEAGELFF. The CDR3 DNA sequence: TGTGCCAGCAGCGTTAGCGGGTTAGAGGCCGGGGAGCTGTTTTTT.

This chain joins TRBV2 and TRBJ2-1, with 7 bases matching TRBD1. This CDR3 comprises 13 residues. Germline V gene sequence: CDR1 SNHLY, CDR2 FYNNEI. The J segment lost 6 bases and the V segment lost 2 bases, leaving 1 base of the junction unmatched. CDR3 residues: CASSERTGNEQFF. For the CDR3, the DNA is TGTGCCAGCAGTGAAAGGACAGGCAATGAGCAGTTCTTC. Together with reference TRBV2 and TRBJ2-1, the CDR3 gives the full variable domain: EPEVTQTPSHQVTQMGQEVILRCVPISNHLYFYWYRQILGQKVEFLVSFYNNEISEKSEIFDDQFSVERPDGSNFTLKIRSTKLEDSAMYFCASSERTGNEQFFGPGTRLTVL.

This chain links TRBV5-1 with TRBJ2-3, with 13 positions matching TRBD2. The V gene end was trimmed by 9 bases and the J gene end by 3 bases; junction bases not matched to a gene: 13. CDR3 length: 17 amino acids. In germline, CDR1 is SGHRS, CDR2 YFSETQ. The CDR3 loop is CATSRLAGGGMTDTQYF. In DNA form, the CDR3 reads TGCGCCACCTCAAGACTAGCGGGAGGAGGGATGACAGATACGCAGTATTTT.

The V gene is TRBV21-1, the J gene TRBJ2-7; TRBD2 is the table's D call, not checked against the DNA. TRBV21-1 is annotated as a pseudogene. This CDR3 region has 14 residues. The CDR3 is CASSKALLFNEQYF. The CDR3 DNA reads TGTGCCAGCAGCAAAGCCTTATTATTTAACGAGCAGTACTTC.

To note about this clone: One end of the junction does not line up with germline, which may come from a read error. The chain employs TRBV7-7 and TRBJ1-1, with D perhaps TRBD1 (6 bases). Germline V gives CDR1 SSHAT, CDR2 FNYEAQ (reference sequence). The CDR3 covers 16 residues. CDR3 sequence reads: CASSAKQGIRYTEAFF. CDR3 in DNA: TGTGCTAGCAGCGCAAAGCAGGGGATTCGTTACACTGAAGCTTTCTTT.

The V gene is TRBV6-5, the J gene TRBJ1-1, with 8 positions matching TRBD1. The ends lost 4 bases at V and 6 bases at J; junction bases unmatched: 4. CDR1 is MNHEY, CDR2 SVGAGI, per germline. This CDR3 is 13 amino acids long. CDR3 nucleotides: TGTGCCAGCAGTTTCGGACAGGGCGCTGAAGCTTTCTTT. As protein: CASSFGQGAEAFF.

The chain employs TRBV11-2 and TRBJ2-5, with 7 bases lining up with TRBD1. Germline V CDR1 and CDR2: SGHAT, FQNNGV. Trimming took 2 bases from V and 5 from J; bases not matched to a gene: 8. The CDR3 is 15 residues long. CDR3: CASSLNSGQAETQYF. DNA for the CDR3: TGTGCCAGCAGCTTAAACTCCGGACAGGCGGAGACCCAGTACTTC.

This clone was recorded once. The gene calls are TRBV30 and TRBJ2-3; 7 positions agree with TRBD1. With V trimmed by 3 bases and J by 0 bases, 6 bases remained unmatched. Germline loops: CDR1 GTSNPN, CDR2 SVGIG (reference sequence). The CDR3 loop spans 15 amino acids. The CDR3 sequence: CAWSPGQVSTDTQYF. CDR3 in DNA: TGTGCCTGGAGCCCCGGACAGGTTAGCACAGATACGCAGTATTTT.

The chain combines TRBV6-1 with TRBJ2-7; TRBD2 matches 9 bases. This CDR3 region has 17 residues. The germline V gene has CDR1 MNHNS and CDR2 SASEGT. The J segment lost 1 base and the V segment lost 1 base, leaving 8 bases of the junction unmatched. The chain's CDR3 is CASSEDGLAGMSYEQYF. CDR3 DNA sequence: TGTGCCAGCAGTGAAGATGGGCTAGCGGGGATGTCCTACGAGCAGTACTTC.